This T cell receptor beta chain appears in the sequencing data of a study of T-cell reconstitution after alpha-beta-depleted transplantation in children. Unique molecular identifiers were incorporated during preparation of the TCRbeta library. Each CDR3 protein is one row after TCRdb ran MiXCR on the PCR reads. The table lists 200,000 to 300,000 distinct CDR3 sequences, about 24% of them singletons. This clonotype was detected only a few times. The CDR3 covers 15 residues. Germline loops: CDR1 MNHEY, CDR2 SMNVEV (reference sequence). V lost 2 bases and J lost 7, with 18 bases in between. The sequence was collected from a female patient aged 2-9 years who had a stem cell transplant for congenital amegakaryocytic thrombocytopenia, so the T cells may come from the graft donor. Sequenced material: PBMCs, mostly from graft donor cells, taken 360 days after TCRalphabeta/CD19-depleted stem cell transplant. The rearrangement links TRBV27 to TRBJ2-7; no clear D gene. This CDR3 is CASSLVATIGLEQYF. The CDR3 DNA sequence: TGTGCCAGCAGTTTAGTGGCTACTATTGGGTTGGAGCAGTACTTC.